The T cell receptor beta chain under discussion was sequenced for a study of cytomegalovirus exposure and HLA in healthy donors. PCR used 60 Vbeta primers and 13 Jbeta primers. Assay used: immunoSEQ multiplex PCR; TCRdb lists only in-frame clones, some missing. The data show 200,000 or so clones, just under 80% seen once. The CDR3 covers 15 residues. V dropped 6 bases and J dropped 6 bases, with 21 bases sitting between them. Germline CDR1 is LNHDA and CDR2 is SQIVND (reference sequence). The sequencing input was PBMCs. The rearrangement uses TRBV19 and TRBJ2-7, with a weak D call TRBD2 (6 bases). This receptor was taken from a woman aged 25 to 39 in good health and CMV-seropositive. The CDR3: CASSRAGPGRGEQYF. The CDR3 nucleotides read TGTGCCAGTAGCCGCGCGGGGCCGGGTAGGGGCGAGCAGTACTTC.